The 21 T cell receptor beta chains in this list originate from one sample, sequenced in a study of blood T cell repertoires in COVID-19. Profiling relied on immunoSEQ multiplex PCR, and the TCRdb table lists in-frame clones only, not all of them. The sample has 350,000 to 450,000 clones; approximately 81% are singletons. Sequences were obtained from peripheral blood. The receptors derive from a woman aged 18-29 years with acute or convalescent COVID-19.

This chain links TRBV6-5 with TRBJ1-2, with D perhaps TRBD1 (5 bases). This CDR3 comprises 15 residues. CDR1 is MNHEY, CDR2 SVGAGI, per germline. Trimming left V 0 bases short and J 0 bases short, with 8 bases between. The CDR3 DNA reads TGTGCCAGCAGTTACTCGGAGGGGTCTAACTATGGCTACACCTTC. As protein: CASSYSEGSNYGYTF.

This chain joins TRBV6-5 and TRBJ1-5, with 8 bases identical to TRBD1. The CDR3 consists of 15 residues. Germline V lookup: CDR1 MNHEY, CDR2 SVGAGI. Trimming took 4 bases from V and 6 from J; bases not matched to a gene: 8. This CDR3 is CASSSTGAGIQPQHF. In nucleotides, the CDR3 is TGTGCCAGCAGTTCGACAGGGGCCGGAATTCAGCCCCAGCATTTT.

This chain links TRBV4-1 with TRBJ1-6; D unresolved. There are 16 residues in the CDR3. Trimming took off 0 bases at V and 6 bases at J, with 12 bases between the two ends. Germline CDR1 MGHRA, CDR2 YSYEKL. The DNA for the CDR3 is TGCGCCAGCAGCCAAGATCGGGTCCTAGTTAATTCACCCCTCCACTTT. Translating it yields CASSQDRVLVNSPLHF.

The chain employs TRBV3-1 (or the pseudogene TRBV3-2) and TRBJ1-3; 9 bases are shared with TRBD1. V lost 3 bases to trimming and J lost 7 bases; unmatched junction nucleotides: 4. CDR1 and CDR2 from the germline V gene are LGHDT and YNNKEL (reference sequence). This CDR3 comprises 14 residues. The CDR3 is CASSQNTGGNTIYF. The CDR3 DNA follows: TGTGCCAGCAGCCAGAATACAGGGGGCAACACCATATATTTT.

This clone was counted only a few times. The V gene is TRBV27, the J gene TRBJ2-7; 11 bases line up with TRBD1. The junction had 7 bases not matched to a gene; V was cut back by 8 bases and J by 4 bases. Germline assignment: CDR1 MNHEY and CDR2 SMNVEV (reference sequence). CDR3 length equals 14 residues. The CDR3 DNA reads TGTGCCAGCCTTTGGGACAGGGGGAAGTACGAGCAGTACTTC. Translation gives CASLWDRGKYEQYF.

The V gene is TRBV7-2, the J gene TRBJ2-7, with 12 nucleotides matching TRBD2. The CDR3 runs 16 residues. Germline CDR1 is SGHTA and CDR2 is FQGNSA. With 5 bases clipped from V and 2 bases from J, the junction kept 7 bases outside the gene matches. DNA of the CDR3: TGTGCCAGCAGCCCGGAGACTAGCGGGAGCCCCTACGAGCAGTACTTC. Its protein product is CASSPETSGSPYEQYF. The full variable domain, in which reference TRBV7-2 and TRBJ2-7 provide the parts outside the CDR3, is GAGVSQSPSNKVTEKGKDVELRCDPISGHTALYWYRQSLGQGLEFLIYFQGNSAPDKSGLPSDRFSAERTGGSVSTLTIQRTQQEDSAVYLCASSPETSGSPYEQYFGPGTRLTVT.

The J gene is TRBJ1-5, the V gene TRBV2; perhaps TRBD1 as D (6 bases). The CDR3 sequence is 15 residues long. Trimming cost V 3 bases and J 0 bases, with 9 bases left between them. The V gene's germline CDR1 is SNHLY and CDR2 FYNNEI. The CDR3 DNA reads as TGTGCCAGCAGTGACGGGACACCTAGCAATCAGCCCCAGCATTTT. This gives the protein CASSDGTPSNQPQHF.

This clone was recorded once. The gene calls are TRBV27 and TRBJ1-1, with no clear D. The CDR3 sequence is 14 residues long. Germline V lookup: CDR1 MNHEY, CDR2 SMNVEV (reference sequence). Trimming took off 3 bases at V and 0 bases at J, with 8 bases between the two ends. The CDR3 sequence is CASSFGQMNTEAFF. DNA for the CDR3: TGTGCCAGCAGTTTTGGGCAGATGAACACTGAAGCTTTCTTT.

This clone was detected once. A read error is likely, as this CDR3 ends without the conserved phenylalanine or tryptophan. The DNA is omitted, as the CDR3 cannot be located on it reliably, and the CDR3 follows TCRdb's listing. CDR3 sequence reads: CASTPGHLL. This chain joins TRBV28 and TRBJ1-1; the D call TRBD1 from the table was never checked on the DNA. Germline CDR1 and CDR2: MDHEN and SYDVKM. The CDR3 sequence runs 9 residues, both termini included.

J is TRBJ1-5 and V is TRBV2, with unresolved D. Trimming shortened V by 6 bases and J by 1 base, and 13 bases separated the two germline ends. Germline V gene sequence: CDR1 SNHLY, CDR2 FYNNEI. The CDR3 runs to 15 residues. CDR3 sequence: CASREVVGSNQPQHF. The CDR3 nucleotides read TGTGCCAGCAGGGAGGTAGTTGGGAGCAATCAGCCCCAGCATTTT.

This chain links TRBV11-2 with TRBJ2-7, with 8 bases lining up with TRBD1. V lost 5 bases, J lost 0 bases, and 9 bases stayed unmatched. The germline gives CDR1 SGHAT, CDR2 FQNNGV. The CDR3 runs to 16 residues. CDR3 in amino acids: CASSEPTGQVSYEQYF. The CDR3 DNA reads as TGTGCCAGCAGCGAACCTACGGGACAGGTCTCCTACGAGCAGTACTTC.

V is TRBV28 and J is TRBJ1-2; no firm D call. CDR3 length: 15 residues. V shed 7 bases and J shed 2 bases, with 17 bases lying between them. Germline V gene data show CDR1 as MDHEN and CDR2 as SYDVKM. In DNA, the CDR3 is TGTGCCAGCACCCTCTCCTCCGGGGTCAACTATGGCTACACCTTC. The encoded protein is CASTLSSGVNYGYTF.

This clone was observed a few times. The rearrangement links TRBV4-1 to TRBJ1-2; D remains ambiguous. V shed 8 bases and J shed 10 bases, with 23 bases lying between them. There are 14 residues in the CDR3. From germline, CDR1 is MGHRA and CDR2 YSYEKL. The CDR3 spells CASSTAPGREDYTF. DNA for the CDR3: TGCGCCAGCTCCACGGCCCCGGGGAGGGAGGACTACACCTTC.

On this clone: The identical CDR3 is also encoded by other nucleotide sequences in the sample. This chain uses TRBV5-1 with TRBJ2-7; 7 positions match TRBD1. The CDR3 is made up of 14 amino acids. With V trimmed by 3 bases and J by 0 bases, 3 bases remained unmatched. Per germline, CDR1 SGHRS and CDR2 YFSETQ. The chain's CDR3 is CASSWTGDSYEQYF. CDR3 nucleotide sequence: TGCGCCAGCAGCTGGACAGGAGACTCCTACGAGCAGTACTTC.

This chain connects TRBV5-6 to TRBJ2-1; D uncertain. The germline V gene encodes CDR1 SGHDT and CDR2 YYEEEE. V shed 2 bases and J shed 6 bases, with 12 bases lying between them. This CDR3 comprises 14 residues. In DNA, the CDR3 is TGTGCCAGCAGCTTTCCCCCTCCGGGCAATGAGCAGTTCTTC. Encoded protein: CASSFPPPGNEQFF.

The chain couples TRBV11-2 to TRBJ1-3, with D uncertain. The CDR3 sequence is 15 residues long. V lost 1 base, J lost 4 bases, and 11 bases lay in between. Germline lookup yields CDR1 SGHAT and CDR2 FQNNGV. In nucleotides, the CDR3 is TGTGCCAGCAGCTTAGGCCGAGGGCGAGGAAACACCATATATTTT. Protein: CASSLGRGRGNTIYF.

The chain couples TRBV15 to TRBJ1-5; 7 positions match TRBD1. Looked up from germline, CDR1 is LNHNV and CDR2 is YYDKDF (reference sequence). The V segment lost 6 bases and the J segment 2 bases; nucleotides outside the gene matches: 10. This CDR3 has 16 amino acids. CDR3 DNA sequence: TGTGCCACCAGAGGGGGCACAGGTGTGGGCAATCAGCCCCAGCATTTT. Its protein is CATRGGTGVGNQPQHF.

The rearrangement links TRBV7-9 to TRBJ1-1; no clear D. Between the trimmed V and J ends, which lost 6 bases and 4 bases, there was a span of 18 bases. This CDR3 is built from 15 residues. Germline CDR1 is SEHNR and CDR2 is FQNEAQ (reference sequence). CDR3 protein: CASRQPAGRGTEAFF. CDR3 nucleotide sequence: TGTGCCAGCAGACAACCAGCCGGGCGGGGCACTGAAGCTTTCTTT.

The genes are TRBV19 and TRBJ2-1; D remains ambiguous. V dropped 5 bases and J dropped 1 base, with 12 bases sitting between them. Germline CDR1 LNHDA, CDR2 SQIVND (reference sequence). The CDR3 has 15 residues. The CDR3 is CASSPYSASYNEQFF. CDR3 nucleotide sequence: TGTGCCAGTAGTCCCTACTCCGCTTCCTACAATGAGCAGTTCTTC.

This clone turned up a few times. J is TRBJ2-7 and V is TRBV11-1, with TRBD2 matching over 8 bases. The CDR3 has 15 residues. The J segment lost 2 bases and the V segment lost 5 bases, leaving 8 bases of the junction unmatched. Germline assignment: CDR1 SGHAT and CDR2 FQDESV (reference sequence). The CDR3 nucleotides are TGTGCCAGCAGCCCCCGGGGGGGGCGAACCTACGAGCAGTACTTC. Translated: CASSPRGGRTYEQYF.

V and J are TRBV24-1 and TRBJ1-5; maybe TRBD1 (5 bases). The CDR3 is 16 residues long. Trimming removed 3 bases from V and 7 bases from J, with 18 bases in between. Germline loops: CDR1 KGHDR, CDR2 SFDVKD. CDR3 sequence reads: CATSDISGNSRQPQHF. The CDR3 DNA reads as TGTGCCACCAGTGATATCTCAGGGAATTCAAGGCAGCCCCAGCATTTT.